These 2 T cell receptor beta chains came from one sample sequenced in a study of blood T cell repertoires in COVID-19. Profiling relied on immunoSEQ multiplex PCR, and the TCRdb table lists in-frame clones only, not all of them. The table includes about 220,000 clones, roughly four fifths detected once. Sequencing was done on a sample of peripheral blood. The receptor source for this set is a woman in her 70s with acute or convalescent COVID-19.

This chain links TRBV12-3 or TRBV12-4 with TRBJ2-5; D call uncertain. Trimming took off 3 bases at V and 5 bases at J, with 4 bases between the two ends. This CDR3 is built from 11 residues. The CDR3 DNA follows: TGTGCCAGCAGTTTCGGGGAGACCCAGTACTTC. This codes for CASSFGETQYF.

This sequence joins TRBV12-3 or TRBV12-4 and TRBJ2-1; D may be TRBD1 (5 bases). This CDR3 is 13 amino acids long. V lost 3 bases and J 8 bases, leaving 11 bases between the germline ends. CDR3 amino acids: CASSLGQGYEQFF. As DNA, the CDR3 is TGTGCCAGCAGTTTGGGGCAGGGCTATGAGCAGTTCTTC.